Listed below are T cell receptor beta chains from one sample, sequenced in a study of Graves' ophthalmopathy and Graves' hyperthyroidism. TCRdb re-derived calls from the multiplex PCR reads in MiXCR, one entry per CDR3 protein. The sample contains around 600,000 distinct CDR3 sequences, about 40% of which appear only once. Sequences were obtained from peripheral blood. These receptors came from an adult man with Graves' ophthalmopathy. CDR3s include the opening cysteine and the closing phenylalanine or tryptophan. The D gene is left open where the match is weak. Size tells how often a clone was seen (once, few, many) or the class of an expanded clone, and some rows leave it out.

J	V	D	size	CDR3
TRBJ2-7	TRBV5-1	TRBD2	few	CASSSREGFTYEQYF
TRBJ2-5	TRBV10-3	TRBD2	-	CAISAGAGLAGRESQYF
TRBJ2-7	TRBV11-2	-	-	CASSLVLGWTYEQYF
TRBJ2-7	TRBV12-3/TRBV12-4	-	-	CASSREAASTYEQYF
TRBJ1-4	TRBV7-9	-	-	CASSPQPATNEKLFF
TRBJ2-5	TRBV7-9	-	-	CASSFRGQYF
TRBJ1-2	TRBV12-5	-	many	CASGLVQGYYGYTF
TRBJ1-2	TRBV6-2/TRBV6-3	-	many	CASRGTPYYGYTF
TRBJ2-7	TRBV29-1	-	many	CSVVGRTYEQYF
TRBJ2-7	TRBV14	TRBD2	-	CASSQDMATSSHF
TRBJ1-6	TRBV7-2	-	-	CASSPGRGTPLHF
TRBJ1-5	TRBV29-1	-	many	CSVGMGNQPQHF
TRBJ2-5	TRBV10-3	-	-	CAISASFRPRDQTQYF
TRBJ2-7	TRBV7-2	-	-	CASSQGPRFEQYF
TRBJ1-1	TRBV10-3	-	-	CGISQAGGTTEAFF
TRBJ1-5	TRBV7-2	-	many	CASSQTGGDQPQHF
TRBJ2-6	TRBV13	-	-	CASSREVFRDSGANVLTF
TRBJ2-5	TRBV20-1	-	few	CSASPPVMNRQETQYF
TRBJ2-2	TRBV5-1	-	-	CASSPGKGANTGELFF
TRBJ2-7	TRBV2	-	many	CASSDRDRGYEQYF
TRBJ2-6	TRBV7-2	TRBD1	-	CASSLVGQTNVLTF
TRBJ2-2	TRBV19	-	few	CASSKLGAGNTGELFF
TRBJ1-2	TRBV7-6	-	many	CASSPGVELSGYTF
TRBJ1-2	TRBV3-1	TRBD1	many	CASSQPTGGYGYTF
TRBJ1-2	TRBV7-2	TRBD1	many	CASSTRDRPNYGYTF
TRBJ2-5	TRBV29-1	-	-	CSLMQDQETQYF
TRBJ2-2	TRBV11-3	-	-	CASSEDGVGGELFF
TRBJ1-2	TRBV20-1	-	many	CSAIGDHYGYTF
TRBJ2-7	TRBV10-3	-	-	CAISASGATGGYEQYF
TRBJ1-1	TRBV7-2	-	many	CASTPHAGWTEAFF
TRBJ1-2	TRBV4-2	TRBD1	-	CASSRGQGASYGYTF
TRBJ1-5	TRBV29-1	TRBD1	many	CSVQTDRVGQPQHF
TRBJ1-4	TRBV10-3	-	-	CANRDSRKLFF
TRBJ1-2	TRBV29-1	-	many	CSLGPGETYGYTF
TRBJ2-6	TRBV29-1	-	-	CSVAAQGLNTEAF
TRBJ2-2	TRBV24-1	-	many	CATSDYGTRDTGELFF
TRBJ1-6	TRBV10-3	-	many	CAIAAGSDSPLHF
TRBJ2-2	TRBV9	-	-	CASSHWGETGTGELFF
TRBJ1-1	TRBV12-3/TRBV12-4	TRBD1	-	CASGLTGGLLDEAFF
TRBJ2-7	TRBV19	-	once	CARDHRDYEQYF
TRBJ1-1	TRBV29-1	-	many	CSSWMNTEAFF
TRBJ2-3	TRBV25-1	-	many	CASSEVTFTDTQYF
TRBJ2-7	TRBV10-3	-	-	CASRGRGEPYEQYF
TRBJ2-4	TRBV10-3	-	-	CAISESGQVAKNIQYF
TRBJ2-5	TRBV6-1	-	many	CASSNGQLQETQYF
TRBJ1-5	TRBV15	-	many	CATSREVGNQPQHF
TRBJ2-2	TRBV19	TRBD2	-	CASSRTSGRMFGTGELFF
TRBJ2-7	TRBV4-1	-	-	CASGHREESGEQYF
TRBJ1-2	TRBV29-1	-	many	CSVEVSYGYTF
TRBJ2-5	TRBV20-1	-	many	CSARQQETQYF